These 28 T cell receptor beta chains share one sample of origin, sequenced in a study of control samples from healthy donors and cancer patients (dated by TCRdb to 2020 to 2021). Receptor amplification or capture employed the immunoSEQ multiplex PCR assay. As stored in TCRdb, this immuneACCESS dataset retains in-frame rearrangements with V and J assigned. A fraction of the clones does not appear; measured against another copy, unresolved V genes explain less than half of the discrepancy, and the remainder lacks a known reason. The sample has some 82,000 clones on record, approximately 87% of them singletons. 20% to 25% of the sample belongs to the ten largest clones. Source material: blood. These receptors originate from a man between 50 and 59 years old in good health.

The chain is built from TRBV20-1 and TRBJ2-1; D is unclear. Trimming pared 3 bases from V and 10 bases from J, leaving 10 bases between. Per the germline V gene, CDR1 is DFQATT and CDR2 is SNEGSKA (reference sequence). The CDR3 is made up of 11 amino acids. The CDR3 here is CSARVPGEQFF. In nucleotides, the CDR3 is TGCAGTGCTAGGGTACCTGGGGAGCAGTTCTTC.

The CDR3 region has the DNA TGTGCCAGCAGTTATCGGACAGCGCCAGGTCAGCCCCAGCATTTT. It yields the protein CASSYRTAPGQPQHF. The V gene is TRBV6-2 or TRBV6-3, the J gene TRBJ1-5; D perhaps matches TRBD1 (6 bases). Trimming pared 3 bases from V and 6 bases from J, leaving 15 bases between. The CDR3 has 15 amino acids. Germline V CDR1 and CDR2: MNHEY, SVGEGT.

This chain uses TRBV4-1 with TRBJ1-2; tentatively, D is TRBD1 (5 bases). The length of the CDR3 is 14 residues. With 0 bases removed from V and 7 bases from J, the gap between germline ends came to 12 bases. The germline gives CDR1 MGHRA, CDR2 YSYEKL. The CDR3 DNA reads as TGCGCCAGCAGCCAAGATTGGGGGTCTGGTGGCTACACCTTC. It translates to CASSQDWGSGGYTF.

The chain links TRBV6-5 to TRBJ1-5; no clear D gene. Germline V lookup: CDR1 MNHEY, CDR2 SVGAGI. This CDR3 is 13 amino acids long. V was trimmed by 4 bases and J by 7 bases, leaving 11 bases between them. The CDR3 sequence: CASSSDLWQPQHF. In DNA, the CDR3 is TGTGCCAGCAGTTCGGATCTTTGGCAGCCCCAGCATTTT.

The rearrangement links TRBV6-6 to TRBJ1-2; D is unclear. Germline V CDR1 and CDR2: MNHNY, SVGAGI (reference sequence). Trimming left V 2 bases short and J 8 bases short, with 12 bases between. This CDR3 region has 13 residues. The CDR3 nucleotides read TGTGCCAGCAGTTACAGAACTCCGGGAGGCTACACCTTC. It is translated as CASSYRTPGGYTF.

The rearrangement links TRBV13 to TRBJ2-5; no definite D call. CDR3 length equals 14 residues. Deletions cut 1 base from V and 5 bases from J, with 11 bases between. Germline V CDR1 and CDR2: PRHDT, FYEKMQ (reference sequence). The DNA of the CDR3 is TGTGCCAGCAGCTTAGTATTTGACGGGGAGACCCAGTACTTC. This gives the protein CASSLVFDGETQYF. The complete variable domain, with remaining parts taken from reference TRBV13 and TRBJ2-5, reads AAGVIQSPRHLIKEKRETATLKCYPIPRHDTVYWYQQGPGQDPQFLISFYEKMQSDKGSIPDRFSAQQFSDYHSELNMSSLELGDSALYFCASSLVFDGETQYFGPGTRLLVL.

V gene TRBV9 combines with J gene TRBJ2-7; 7 nucleotides align to TRBD2. V lost 1 base to trimming and J lost 2 bases; unmatched junction nucleotides: 6. The CDR3 runs 15 residues. Germline V gene lookup returns CDR1 SGDLS and CDR2 YYNGEE. CDR3 residues: CASSVWWEGPYEQYF. DNA for the CDR3: TGTGCCAGCAGCGTATGGTGGGAGGGCCCCTACGAGCAGTACTTC.

The CDR3 DNA is TGCGCCAGCAGCCAATTATCAACCGGGACAGGCTCAGGAAACACCATATATTTT. This codes for CASSQLSTGTGSGNTIYF. The chain recombines TRBV4-3 with TRBJ1-3; 8 nucleotides align to TRBD1. V shed 2 bases, J shed 4 bases, and the junction held 13 bases outside the gene matches. In germline, CDR1 is LGHNA, CDR2 YSLEER. The CDR3 is 18 amino acids.

The CDR3 loop is CASKTPYQETQYF. In nucleotides, the CDR3 is TGTGCCAGCAAGACACCCTACCAAGAGACCCAGTACTTC. This rearrangement joins TRBV2 to TRBJ2-5; no firm D call. CDR3 length equals 13 residues. Germline lookup yields CDR1 SNHLY and CDR2 FYNNEI. V lost 7 bases to trimming and J lost 0 bases, with 9 bases between them.

The genes are TRBV4-3 and TRBJ1-4; D gene uncertain. From germline, CDR1 is LGHNA and CDR2 YSLEER. V was cut by 1 base and J by 5 bases, with 11 bases left in between. The CDR3 extends over 15 amino acids. DNA of the CDR3: TGCGCCAGCAGCCAAGTTGTCCTCCAAAATGAAAAACTGTTTTTT. Amino acids: CASSQVVLQNEKLFF.

V gene TRBV7-9 combines with J gene TRBJ1-4; D gene unclear. There are 16 residues in the CDR3. CDR1 is SEHNR and CDR2 is FQNEAQ in the germline V gene (reference sequence). The V end lost 6 bases, the J end lost 0 bases, and 14 bases lay between the germline ends. CDR3 sequence (DNA): TGTGCCAGCAGTCTCCAGCCGACCTCAACTAATGAAAAACTGTTTTTT. The encoded protein is CASSLQPTSTNEKLFF.

This rearrangement joins TRBV5-1 to TRBJ1-6; 10 nucleotides match TRBD1. This CDR3 region has 15 residues. Germline trimming cut 4 bases from V and 7 bases from J; bases unmatched to any gene: 5. CDR1 SGHRS and CDR2 YFSETQ come from the germline V gene. The CDR3 sequence: CASSSGGQGNSPLHF. In nucleotides, the CDR3 is TGCGCCAGCAGCAGCGGGGGACAGGGGAATTCACCCCTCCACTTT.

The chain carries TRBV5-1 and TRBJ2-3; 12 positions match TRBD2. Germline values: CDR1 SGHRS, CDR2 YFSETQ. CDR3 size: 16 residues. V shed 4 bases, J shed 4 bases, and the junction held 7 bases outside the gene matches. The CDR3 DNA reads as TGCGCCAGCAGCAAACGACTAGCGGGAGTCCCAGATACGCAGTATTTT. Protein sequence: CASSKRLAGVPDTQYF. The full variable domain, rest sourced from reference TRBV5-1 and TRBJ2-3, is KAGVTQTPRYLIKTRGQQVTLSCSPISGHRSVSWYQQTPGQGLQFLFEYFSETQRNKGNFPGRFSGRQFSNSRSEMNVSTLELGDSALYLCASSKRLAGVPDTQYFGPGTRLTVL.

V and J are TRBV7-9 and TRBJ2-5; TRBD1 aligns across 7 bases. CDR1 is SEHNR and CDR2 is FQNEAQ in the germline V gene (reference sequence). The junction had 3 bases not matched to a gene; V was cut back by 4 bases and J by 1 base. The CDR3 runs 14 residues. DNA for the CDR3: TGTGCCAGCAGCTCAGGGGGACCCCAAGAGACCCAGTACTTC. This encodes CASSSGGPQETQYF.

The chain links TRBV6-5 to TRBJ1-2; 10 positions agree with TRBD1. Germline values: CDR1 MNHEY, CDR2 SVGAGI. This CDR3 is built from 14 residues. V was pared by 6 bases and J by 0 bases, with 1 base of the junction left unmatched. The DNA of the CDR3 is TGTGCCAGCAGGGGACAGGGGACTAACTATGGCTACACCTTC. The encoded protein is CASRGQGTNYGYTF.

The V and J genes are TRBV7-3 and TRBJ1-1, with D perhaps TRBD1 (5 bases). Germline V gene sequence: CDR1 SGHTA, CDR2 FQGTGA. The CDR3 consists of 14 residues. Trimming left V 2 bases short and J 0 bases short, with 7 bases between. CDR3 nucleotide sequence: TGTGCCAGCAGCTTAGGGGGGATGAACACTGAAGCTTTCTTT. Its protein is CASSLGGMNTEAFF.

The rearrangement links TRBV6-6 to TRBJ2-7; 8 nucleotides line up with TRBD2. The CDR3 contains 16 residues. Germline loops: CDR1 MNHNY, CDR2 SVGAGI (reference sequence). J was trimmed by 5 bases and V by 7 bases; bases with no gene match: 16. In DNA, the CDR3 is TGTGCCAGCACCGGGCGGGGGGAGTCTGGAGGAAACGAGCAGTACTTC. It translates to CASTGRGESGGNEQYF.

The chain joins TRBV30 to TRBJ1-6, with 7 bases fitting TRBD1. CDR3 size: 15 residues. J gave up 6 bases and V 2 bases, and 7 bases lay outside the gene matches. Germline V gene data show CDR1 as GTSNPN and CDR2 as SVGIG (reference sequence). The CDR3 DNA reads TGTGCCTGGAGTTTGCCGGGACAGAGTAATTCACCCCTCCACTTT. Protein sequence: CAWSLPGQSNSPLHF.

The chain carries TRBV6-5 and TRBJ1-4, with a tentative D call TRBD1 (5 bases). The ends were cut back, 10 bases at V and 5 bases at J, with 17 bases in the middle. This CDR3 is 14 amino acids long. Per the germline V gene, CDR1 is MNHEY and CDR2 is SVGAGI. The CDR3 protein is CATKPGTANEKLFF. The CDR3 coding sequence is TGTGCCACCAAGCCAGGGACCGCGAATGAAAAACTGTTTTTT.

The V call is TRBV3-1 (or the pseudogene TRBV3-2), the J call TRBJ1-1; D is uncertain. The CDR3 extends over 14 amino acids. Germline CDR1 and CDR2: LGHDT and YNNKEL (reference sequence). The V end was cut by 1 base, the J end by 5 bases, with 11 bases between. In DNA, the CDR3 is TGTGCCAGCAGCCAAGGACTCGAAGATACTGAAGCTTTCTTT. Translating it yields CASSQGLEDTEAFF.

The chain joins TRBV9 to TRBJ1-1; D is uncertain. Trimming removed 0 bases from V and 4 bases from J, with 7 bases in between. Germline lookup yields CDR1 SGDLS and CDR2 YYNGEE. The CDR3 contains 13 residues. CDR3 loop: CASSVGGSTEAFF. In DNA form, the CDR3 reads TGTGCCAGCAGCGTAGGGGGAAGCACTGAAGCTTTCTTT.

This chain joins TRBV10-3 and TRBJ2-3, with TRBD2 identical over 9 bases. The CDR3 covers 17 residues. Trimming took 0 bases from V and 0 from J; bases not matched to a gene: 4. Per germline, CDR1 ENHRY and CDR2 SYGVKD. Here the CDR3 reads CAISESLAGASTDTQYF. The DNA of the CDR3 is TGTGCCATCAGTGAGTCTTTAGCGGGGGCTAGCACAGATACGCAGTATTTT.

The V gene is TRBV9, the J gene TRBJ2-1; possible D gene TRBD2, 6 bases. Trimming took off 1 base at V and 5 bases at J, with 13 bases between the two ends. From germline, CDR1 is SGDLS and CDR2 YYNGEE. The CDR3 sequence is 15 residues long. The CDR3 here is CASSVYSGGNNEQFF. CDR3 in DNA: TGTGCCAGCAGCGTATATAGCGGAGGAAACAATGAGCAGTTCTTC.

The chain employs TRBV7-8 and TRBJ1-1; D is perhaps TRBD1 (5 bases). The V end was cut by 5 bases, the J end by 2 bases, with 9 bases between. The CDR3 contains 13 residues. Germline V gene lookup returns CDR1 SGHVS and CDR2 FQNEAQ. For the CDR3, the DNA is TGTGCCAGCAGCGTTGACAGTAACACTGAAGCTTTCTTT. Translated: CASSVDSNTEAFF.

The chain employs TRBV6-5 and TRBJ2-1; a weak D match, TRBD1 (6 bases). Trimming took 6 bases from V and 0 from J, leaving 9 bases between them. Germline V lookup: CDR1 MNHEY, CDR2 SVGAGI. This CDR3 spans 14 amino acids. For the CDR3, the DNA is TGTGCCAGCAGGGACAGCCGCTCCTACAATGAGCAGTTCTTC. This sequence encodes CASRDSRSYNEQFF.

This chain connects TRBV4-3 to TRBJ1-4, with no clear D. The CDR3 runs to 15 residues. V gave up 1 base and J gave up 12 bases, with 18 bases separating them. CDR1 LGHNA and CDR2 YSLEER come from the germline V gene. This chain's CDR3 is CASSQVLTREVELFF. CDR3 sequence (DNA): TGCGCCAGCAGCCAAGTTCTGACCCGGGAAGTGGAACTGTTTTTT.

The chain is built from TRBV11-2 and TRBJ2-7; the D gene is possibly TRBD2 (6 bases). V was cut by 0 bases and J by 2 bases, with 11 bases left in between. CDR3 length: 15 amino acids. Per the germline V gene, CDR1 is SGHAT and CDR2 is FQNNGV. DNA for the CDR3: TGTGCCAGCAGCTTAGATTTTAGCGGACCCTACGAGCAGTACTTC. This translates into CASSLDFSGPYEQYF.

This clone has only one observation. This sequence joins TRBV19 and TRBJ1-2, with 7 bases matching TRBD1. The CDR3 contains 17 residues. The V and J ends lost 5 bases and 8 bases, in that order; junction bases with no gene match: 20. CDR1 is LNHDA and CDR2 is SQIVND in the germline V gene (reference sequence). The DNA for the CDR3 is TGTGCCAGTAGTTCCCGGCCAGGGGGGCGTAATCTCTGGGGCTACACCTTC. Protein product: CASSSRPGGRNLWGYTF.